This TCR beta chain came from a study of blood T cell repertoires in COVID-19. Profiled with immunoSEQ multiplex PCR; TCRdb holds only in-frame clones, not every one. The table includes roughly 360,000 clones, roughly four fifths detected once. Participant ages covered roughly 18 to 89 years across 24 US areas. Participants' own reports of clinical history determined their cohort assignment. Before being deemed recovered, Cohort 3 donors had two negative PCRs, clearance, or symptom resolution. The length of the CDR3 is 16 residues. V was shortened by 0 bases and J by 4 bases, with 16 bases between the two germline ends. Germline CDR1 MNHEY, CDR2 SVGEGT.

The sequenced sample was PBMCs or T cells enriched from blood (not recorded which). The receptor comes from a woman aged 50 to 60 who had recovered from COVID-19. The chain combines TRBV6-2 or TRBV6-3 with TRBJ2-7, with D perhaps TRBD1 (6 bases). The CDR3 DNA reads as TGTGCCAGCAGTTACTCACAAACAGGGAAGGGGTACGAGCAGTACTTC. Its translation: CASSYSQTGKGYEQYF.